A selection of T cell receptor beta chains follows, all from one sample in a study of control samples from healthy donors and cancer patients. Clones were sequenced by immunoSEQ multiplex PCR, and TCRdb holds only the in-frame ones, with some missing. This sample's clone table lists around 190,000 clones. Sequenced: blood. The source is a woman between 25 and 40 years old in good health. CDR3s include the opening cysteine and the closing phenylalanine or tryptophan. D genes are given only for firm matches.

CDR3 length,J gene,V gene,D gene,CDR3 protein,CDR3 DNA
15,TRBJ2-3,TRBV6-5,-,CASSYSVGNPDTQYF,TGTGCCAGCAGTTACTCGGTTGGGAATCCAGATACGCAGTATTTT
14,TRBJ1-1,TRBV6-5,-,CASSYGSGSTEAFF,TGTGCCAGCAGTTACGGGTCAGGGAGCACTGAAGCTTTCTTT
13,TRBJ1-5,TRBV5-8,TRBD1,CASSVDRYQPQHF,TGTGCCAGCAGCGTGGACAGGTATCAGCCCCAGCATTTT
14,TRBJ2-3,TRBV28,TRBD1,CASRGTGRADTQYF,TGTGCCAGCAGGGGGACAGGGAGGGCAGATACGCAGTATTTT
16,TRBJ1-1,TRBV7-2,-,CASSSYGGPKRTEAFF,TGTGCCAGCAGCTCGTATGGTGGGCCTAAGAGGACTGAAGCTTTCTTT
16,TRBJ2-3,TRBV5-4,-,CASSLSLAGSTDTQYF,TGTGCCAGCAGCTTGAGTCTCGCGGGAAGCACAGATACGCAGTATTTT
17,TRBJ2-7,TRBV7-9,TRBD2,CASSLERGGGIPYEQYF,TGTGCCAGCAGCTTAGAGCGCGGGGGGGGTATCCCCTACGAGCAGTACTTC
16,TRBJ2-3,TRBV7-8,-,CASSLAGAIITDTQYF,TGTGCCAGCAGCTTAGCAGGGGCCATTATCACAGATACGCAGTATTTT
14,TRBJ2-1,TRBV5-1,-,CASSSPVSTNEQFF,TGCGCCAGCAGCTCCCCAGTTAGCACCAATGAGCAGTTCTTC
13,TRBJ1-6,TRBV9,-,CASSAQRESPLHF,TGTGCCAGCAGCGCCCAAAGGGAGTCACCCCTCCACTTT
14,TRBJ1-2,TRBV28,-,CASSRPQGNYGYTF,TGTGCCAGCAGTCGCCCCCAGGGGAACTATGGCTACACCTTC
16,TRBJ2-7,TRBV27,-,CASSLRTAALSYEQYF,TGTGCCAGCAGTTTAAGGACAGCGGCCTTATCCTACGAGCAGTACTTC
16,TRBJ2-3,TRBV4-1,-,CASSQDRLPRTDTQYF,TGCGCCAGCAGCCAAGATCGCCTCCCCCGCACAGATACGCAGTATTTT
15,TRBJ2-1,TRBV18,TRBD1,CASSRDRGSRNEQFF,TGTGCCAGCTCAAGGGACAGGGGATCTCGGAATGAGCAGTTCTTC
16,TRBJ1-6,TRBV27,-,CASSFWTEARDSPLHF,TGTGCCAGCAGTTTCTGGACAGAAGCTAGGGATTCACCCCTCCACTTT
13,TRBJ1-1,TRBV15,-,CATSGSPNTEAFF,TGTGCCACCAGCGGCAGCCCGAACACTGAAGCTTTCTTT
13,TRBJ2-1,TRBV6-1,-,CASSETKGNEQFF,TGTGCCAGCAGTGAGACCAAAGGCAATGAGCAGTTCTTC
15,TRBJ1-4,TRBV9,TRBD1,CASSVGSGGGEKLFF,TGTGCCAGCAGCGTAGGGTCAGGGGGTGGTGAAAAACTGTTTTTT
16,TRBJ1-1,TRBV28,-,CASSSHTGRRGTEAFF,TGTGCCAGCAGTTCGCACACAGGGCGAAGAGGGACTGAAGCTTTCTTT
15,TRBJ1-6,TRBV7-8,TRBD1,CASRANRDRVSPLHF,TGTGCCAGCAGAGCTAACCGGGACAGGGTTTCACCCCTCCACTTT
14,TRBJ1-1,TRBV18,TRBD1,CASSPGQGNTEAFF,TGTGCCAGCTCACCGGGACAGGGGAACACTGAAGCTTTCTTT
13,TRBJ1-1,TRBV6-5,TRBD1,CASRTTGATEAFF,TGTGCCAGCAGAACGACAGGGGCCACTGAAGCTTTCTTT
14,TRBJ2-1,TRBV19,-,CASSTPDSYNEQFF,TGTGCCAGTAGTACCCCCGACAGTTACAATGAGCAGTTCTTC
14,TRBJ1-1,TRBV6-5,TRBD1,CASSPDRANTEAFF,TGTGCCAGCAGCCCCGACAGGGCGAACACTGAAGCTTTCTTT
17,TRBJ2-1,TRBV9,-,CASSVVDRGGNNNEQFF,TGTGCCAGCAGCGTAGTAGACAGAGGGGGTAATAACAATGAGCAGTTCTTC
13,TRBJ2-7,TRBV12-3/TRBV12-4,-,CASSRGDTYEQYF,TGTGCCAGCAGCCGAGGAGACACCTACGAGCAGTACTTC
13,TRBJ1-5,TRBV30,-,CAWSHRDNQPQHF,TGTGCCTGGAGCCACAGGGACAATCAGCCCCAGCATTTT
16,TRBJ2-3,TRBV5-1,-,CASSSTAGFSTDTQYF,TGCGCCAGCAGCTCGACCGCAGGGTTTAGCACAGATACGCAGTATTTT
15,TRBJ1-4,TRBV19,TRBD1,CASSWAGTGKEKLFF,TGTGCCAGTAGTTGGGCCGGGACAGGGAAAGAAAAACTGTTTTTT
15,TRBJ1-2,TRBV7-2,-,CASSLGTVGAYGYTF,TGTGCCAGCAGCTTAGGGACAGTCGGGGCCTATGGCTACACCTTC
13,TRBJ2-5,TRBV19,-,CASSISSSETQYF,TGTGCCAGTAGTATATCCAGCTCAGAGACCCAGTACTTC
13,TRBJ2-7,TRBV4-2,-,CASSRDIDGPFFF,TGTGCCAGCAGCAGAGATATAGATGGCCCCTTCTTCTTC
15,TRBJ2-5,TRBV9,TRBD1,CASSRTGGRGETQYF,TGTGCCAGCAGTCGGACAGGGGGCAGAGGAGAGACCCAGTACTTC
17,TRBJ2-2,TRBV11-3,-,CASSPFGGKPNTGELFF,TGTGCCAGCAGCCCCTTTGGGGGCAAGCCAAACACCGGGGAGCTGTTTTTT
15,TRBJ1-5,TRBV4-1,-,CASSQEGRLNQPQHF,TGCGCCAGCAGCCAAGAGGGACGGTTGAATCAGCCCCAGCATTTT
16,TRBJ1-3,TRBV4-1,TRBD1,CASSQVIGTDGNTIYF,TGCGCCAGCAGCCAAGTAATTGGGACAGACGGAAACACCATATATTTT
16,TRBJ1-6,TRBV5-1,-,CASSLEIGRINSPLHF,TGCGCCAGCAGCTTGGAAATAGGTCGAATCAATTCACCCCTCCACTTT
15,TRBJ1-5,TRBV6-6,-,CASSYGGYSNQPQHF,TGTGCCAGCAGTTACGGGGGGTATAGCAATCAGCCCCAGCATTTT
12,TRBJ2-3,TRBV5-5,-,CASSLEGNTQYF,TGTGCCAGCAGCTTGGAAGGAAATACGCAGTATTTT
17,TRBJ2-2,TRBV10-1,TRBD2,CASREGGLAGGAGELFF,TGCGCCAGCAGAGAAGGGGGACTAGCGGGGGGCGCCGGGGAGCTGTTTTTT
16,TRBJ2-2,TRBV6-6,-,CASSYPAGRVTGELFF,TGTGCCAGCAGTTACCCCGCTGGTCGGGTTACCGGGGAGCTGTTTTTT
14,TRBJ1-5,TRBV15,TRBD1,CATSNGTEVPTQHF,TGTGCCACCAGCAACGGGACAGAGGTCCCGACCCAGCATTTT
14,TRBJ1-2,TRBV9,TRBD1,CASSVARGHGGYTF,TGTGCCAGCAGCGTAGCGAGGGGGCACGGTGGCTACACCTTC
15,TRBJ2-7,TRBV27,TRBD2,CASSFSTSSVYEQYF,TGTGCCAGCAGTTTTTCGACTAGCAGCGTGTACGAGCAGTACTTC
15,TRBJ2-5,TRBV12-2,-,CASRLFGTPAGTQYF,TGTGCAAGTCGCTTATTTGGGACCCCGGCCGGGACCCAGTACTTC
15,TRBJ2-7,TRBV5-8,TRBD1,CASSLRGQGQKEQYF,TGTGCCAGCAGCTTGCGGGGACAGGGCCAAAAGGAGCAGTACTTC
14,TRBJ1-5,TRBV20-1,TRBD1,CSASGDSSNQPQHF,TGCAGTGCTAGTGGGGACAGTAGCAATCAGCCCCAGCATTTT
15,TRBJ2-1,TRBV7-7,TRBD2,CASSPSGGAIGEQFF,TGTGCTAGCAGCCCTAGCGGGGGGGCCATAGGTGAGCAGTTCTTC
14,TRBJ2-7,TRBV19,-,CASSLFLGLYEQYF,TGTGCCAGTAGTCTGTTCTTGGGTCTCTACGAGCAGTACTTC